These 25 T cell receptor beta chains came from one sample sequenced in a study of CD8 T cells in ankylosing spondylitis. MiXCR, run by TCRdb on the 5' RACE reads, gives a single entry per CDR3 protein. The sample carries 340,000 or so distinct CDR3 sequences, approximately 15% recorded once. The sample comprised blood, either unsorted or a sorted T cell fraction (not recorded which). These receptors all come from a male donor with ankylosing spondylitis or in good health (not recorded which).

This clonotype has at least ten counts. This sequence joins TRBV10-2 and TRBJ1-1; 9 bases agree with TRBD1. CDR3 size: 13 residues. Germline loops: CDR1 WSHSY, CDR2 SAAADI. The V and J ends lost 4 bases and 5 bases, in that order; junction bases with no gene match: 2. In DNA, the CDR3 is TGCGCCAGCAGTGCCGACAGGGGGACTGAAGCTTTCTTT. It translates to CASSADRGTEAFF.

This clonotype was counted a few times. The chain joins TRBV14 to TRBJ2-2; D might be TRBD2 (6 bases). CDR3 length: 15 residues. Germline V lookup: CDR1 SGHDN, CDR2 FVKESK. The V and J ends lost 4 bases and 3 bases respectively, with 12 bases between them. This CDR3 is CASSLSLADTGELFF. DNA of the CDR3: TGTGCCAGCAGCCTTAGCTTAGCGGACACCGGGGAGCTGTTTTTT.

This clonotype was seen at least ten times. A read error is likely, as this CDR3 ends without the conserved phenylalanine or tryptophan. Because the CDR3's place on the DNA is in doubt, the DNA is left out and the CDR3 is given as listed by TCRdb. The V gene is TRBV5-5, the J gene TRBJ1-1; the table's TRBD1 call for D was not verified on the DNA. Both ends counted, the CDR3 spans 13 residues. Germline V gives CDR1 SGHKS, CDR2 YYEKEE (reference sequence). This chain's CDR3 is CASSFEADSRLTA.

This clonotype has just a few counts. This chain links TRBV20-1 with TRBJ2-7, with D tentatively TRBD2 (6 bases). The CDR3 length is 13 residues. Germline CDR1 DFQATT, CDR2 SNEGSKA (reference sequence). V was shortened by 5 bases and J by 2 bases, with 13 bases between the two germline ends. The CDR3 protein is CSALSGFAYEQYF. DNA for the CDR3: TGCAGTGCTTTAAGCGGGTTTGCCTACGAGCAGTACTTC.

This rearrangement joins TRBV5-1 to TRBJ2-5; TRBD2 agrees at 11 bases. CDR1 is SGHRS, CDR2 YFSETQ, per germline. The trim removed 4 bases at V and 5 bases at J, leaving 16 bases unmatched. This CDR3 is built from 18 residues. The CDR3 spells CASSQMTPGLAVQETQYF. In DNA, the CDR3 is TGCGCCAGCAGCCAAATGACGCCGGGACTAGCGGTTCAGGAGACCCAGTACTTC.

J is TRBJ1-1 and V is TRBV20-1, with a weak D call TRBD1 (6 bases). V lost 3 bases, J lost 0 bases, and 14 bases lay in between. The CDR3 length is 15 residues. Looked up from germline, CDR1 is DFQATT and CDR2 is SNEGSKA (reference sequence). The CDR3 reads CSASKIGGVNTEAFF. The CDR3 coding sequence is TGCAGTGCTAGTAAGATAGGGGGAGTGAACACTGAAGCTTTCTTT.

This clonotype was counted between two and nine times. The genes are TRBV6-1 and TRBJ2-5; the match to TRBD1 covers 9 bases. The CDR3 length is 15 residues. CDR1 and CDR2 (germline): MNHNS, SASEGT. Trimming at V came to 7 bases and at J to 4 bases, leaving 10 bases not matched to a gene. The CDR3 DNA reads as TGTGCCAGCATTCGAACAGGGGGCAGGGGAGAGACCCAGTACTTC. Amino acids: CASIRTGGRGETQYF.

This clonotype was picked up a small number of times. V usage is TRBV18 and J usage is TRBJ1-4, with D perhaps matching TRBD1 (5 bases). This CDR3 has 13 amino acids. Germline V gene lookup returns CDR1 KGHSH and CDR2 LQKENI. V was pared by 4 bases and J by 8 bases, with 11 bases between. CDR3: CASSQTDSEKLFF. CDR3 coding DNA: TGTGCCAGCTCACAGACAGATTCGGAAAAACTGTTTTTT.

This clonotype has a handful of counts. This chain links TRBV7-9 with TRBJ2-1; D remains ambiguous. Looked up from germline, CDR1 is SEHNR and CDR2 is FQNEAQ (reference sequence). The CDR3 totals 13 residues. The germline V and J ends were trimmed by 1 base and 12 bases, with 13 bases remaining between them. Here the CDR3 reads CASSLDAFDGQFF. In DNA form, the CDR3 reads TGTGCCAGCAGCTTAGATGCGTTTGATGGGCAGTTCTTC.

This clonotype came up a few times. CDR3 sequence: CASSLEVAGGPKDEQFF. Written as DNA, the CDR3 is TGCGCCAGCAGCTTGGAAGTAGCGGGAGGGCCTAAGGATGAGCAGTTCTTC. This chain uses TRBV5-1 with TRBJ2-1; 11 bases map to TRBD2. CDR1 SGHRS and CDR2 YFSETQ come from the germline V gene. This CDR3 contains 17 residues. V shed 0 bases, J shed 8 bases, and the junction held 10 bases outside the gene matches.

This clonotype was seen more than once but under ten times. CDR3 bases: TGTGCCACCATGACAGGGTATGGCCAGCCCCAGCATTTT. Translated: CATMTGYGQPQHF. The rearrangement links TRBV10-3 to TRBJ1-5, with 7 bases matching TRBD1. CDR1 ENHRY and CDR2 SYGVKD come from the germline V gene. The CDR3 is 13 residues long. The junction had 10 bases not matched to a gene; V was cut back by 10 bases and J by 7 bases.

V is TRBV3-1 and J is TRBJ2-2; D is unresolved. Trimming took 0 bases from V and 3 from J, leaving 5 bases between them. Germline V gene data show CDR1 as LGHDT and CDR2 as YNNKEL (reference sequence). The CDR3 consists of 14 residues. The CDR3 loop reads CASSQEAHTGELFF. CDR3 nucleotide sequence: TGTGCCAGCAGCCAAGAGGCCCACACCGGGGAGCTGTTTTTT.

The chain is built from TRBV27 and TRBJ2-5, with a tentative D call TRBD2 (5 bases). The germline V gene encodes CDR1 MNHEY and CDR2 SMNVEV (reference sequence). Trimming removed 3 bases at V and 6 bases at J, with 17 bases between. The CDR3 runs to 15 residues. CDR3 in amino acids: CASSLTGGFGKTQYF. DNA of the CDR3: TGTGCCAGCAGTTTGACGGGCGGGTTTGGGAAGACCCAGTACTTC.

The chain joins TRBV2 to TRBJ1-6, with D unresolved. V was trimmed by 7 bases and J by 10 bases, leaving 17 bases between them. CDR1 SNHLY and CDR2 FYNNEI come from the germline V gene. The CDR3 totals 14 residues. In DNA form, the CDR3 reads TGTGCCAGCAACCCCATCACGGAGGAATCACCCCTCCACTTT. This encodes CASNPITEESPLHF. The full variable domain, with the rest looked up from reference TRBV2 and TRBJ1-6, is EPEVTQTPSHQVTQMGQEVILRCVPISNHLYFYWYRQILGQKVEFLVSFYNNEISEKSEIFDDQFSVERPDGSNFTLKIRSTKLEDSAMYFCASNPITEESPLHFGNGTRLTVT.

This chain connects TRBV14 to TRBJ2-7; D possibly matches TRBD1 or TRBD2 (6 bases each). CDR3 length: 14 residues. Per the germline V gene, CDR1 is SGHDN and CDR2 is FVKESK. V was trimmed by 2 bases and J by 1 base, leaving 9 bases between them. CDR3 DNA sequence: TGTGCCAGCAGCCAAACAGGGAGGTCCTACGAGCAGTACTTC. It yields the protein CASSQTGRSYEQYF.

This clonotype was observed at least ten times. V gene TRBV18 combines with J gene TRBJ1-2; D gene unclear. Germline assignment: CDR1 KGHSH and CDR2 LQKENI. V was trimmed by 3 bases and J by 3 bases, leaving 11 bases between them. The CDR3 spans 14 residues. This chain's CDR3 is CASSPREFDYGYTF. DNA for the CDR3: TGTGCCAGCTCACCGAGGGAGTTCGACTATGGCTACACCTTC.

This clonotype has just a few counts. The chain carries TRBV9 and TRBJ2-1, with 8 bases that match TRBD2. With 3 bases clipped from V and 3 bases from J, the junction kept 5 bases outside the gene matches. This CDR3 region has 15 residues. Looked up from germline, CDR1 is SGDLS and CDR2 is YYNGEE. In nucleotides, the CDR3 is TGTGCCAGCAGCGCGGGGACTAGTCTCTACAATGAGCAGTTCTTC. It specifies CASSAGTSLYNEQFF.

The V call is TRBV2, the J call TRBJ2-1, with 9 bases identical to TRBD1. The V and J ends lost 7 bases and 4 bases, in that order; junction bases with no gene match: 8. The CDR3 consists of 15 residues. CDR1 is SNHLY and CDR2 is FYNNEI in the germline V gene. The CDR3 protein is CASTLGQGKYNEQFF. The CDR3 DNA is TGTGCCAGCACTTTGGGACAGGGAAAGTACAATGAGCAGTTCTTC. The variable domain in full, completed from reference TRBV2 and TRBJ2-1, reads EPEVTQTPSHQVTQMGQEVILRCVPISNHLYFYWYRQILGQKVEFLVSFYNNEISEKSEIFDDQFSVERPDGSNFTLKIRSTKLEDSAMYFCASTLGQGKYNEQFFGPGTRLTVL.

This clonotype was counted between two and nine times. The J gene is TRBJ1-1, the V gene TRBV12-3 or TRBV12-4, with no clear D. V lost 6 bases, J lost 4 bases, and 15 bases lay in between. The length of the CDR3 is 14 residues. CDR3 DNA: TGTGCCAGCAGCCCTGACTGGGATGGCACTGAAGCTTTCTTT. It yields the protein CASSPDWDGTEAFF.

J is TRBJ2-7 and V is TRBV7-2; D call uncertain. Germline V gene lookup returns CDR1 SGHTA and CDR2 FQGNSA. This CDR3 is built from 14 residues. V dropped 1 base and J dropped 2 bases, with 9 bases sitting between them. CDR3 loop: CASSLGRTAYEQYF. Written as DNA, the CDR3 is TGTGCCAGCAGCTTAGGTCGGACCGCCTACGAGCAGTACTTC.

The chain recombines TRBV11-2 with TRBJ2-2, with 7 bases fitting TRBD2. Germline CDR1 SGHAT, CDR2 FQNNGV. The CDR3 covers 14 residues. V was pared by 5 bases and J by 7 bases, with 7 bases of the junction left unmatched. The CDR3 region has the DNA TGTGCCAGCAGCCCCGGGACTACCTACGGGGAGCTGTTTTTT. Protein product: CASSPGTTYGELFF.

The rearrangement joins TRBV7-2 to TRBJ2-1; D gene uncertain. The V gene lost 5 bases and the J gene lost 6 bases, with 11 bases spanning the gap. The CDR3 contains 13 residues. Germline CDR1 and CDR2: SGHTA and FQGNSA. The CDR3 protein is CASSLSSANEQFF. CDR3 DNA: TGTGCCAGCAGCCTATCTTCCGCCAATGAGCAGTTCTTC.

There are a few counts of this clonotype. The chain joins TRBV12-3 or TRBV12-4 to TRBJ1-2, with 10 positions matching TRBD1. The CDR3 spans 17 residues. V lost 5 bases, J lost 2 bases, and 11 bases stayed unmatched. This CDR3 reads CASSLHGTGEKNYGYTF. The CDR3 DNA is TGTGCCAGCAGTCTCCACGGGACAGGGGAAAAGAACTATGGCTACACCTTC.

Only a few counts were recorded for this clonotype. The rearrangement uses TRBV12-3 or TRBV12-4 and TRBJ1-1; TRBD1 might be the D (5 bases). Trimming left V 5 bases short and J 8 bases short, with 12 bases between. This CDR3 region has 12 residues. CDR3 sequence (DNA): TGTGCCAGCAGTCGCCTTTCAGGGGAAGCTTTCTTT. This sequence encodes CASSRLSGEAFF.

This clonotype was recorded a few times. The gene calls are TRBV7-2 and TRBJ2-3; D gene unclear. Trimming cost V 2 bases and J 5 bases, with 11 bases left between them. The CDR3 extends over 14 amino acids. Germline assignment: CDR1 SGHTA and CDR2 FQGNSA. CDR3 sequence: CASSLFAEIDTQYF. Written as DNA, the CDR3 is TGTGCCAGCAGCTTATTTGCGGAGATAGATACGCAGTATTTT.